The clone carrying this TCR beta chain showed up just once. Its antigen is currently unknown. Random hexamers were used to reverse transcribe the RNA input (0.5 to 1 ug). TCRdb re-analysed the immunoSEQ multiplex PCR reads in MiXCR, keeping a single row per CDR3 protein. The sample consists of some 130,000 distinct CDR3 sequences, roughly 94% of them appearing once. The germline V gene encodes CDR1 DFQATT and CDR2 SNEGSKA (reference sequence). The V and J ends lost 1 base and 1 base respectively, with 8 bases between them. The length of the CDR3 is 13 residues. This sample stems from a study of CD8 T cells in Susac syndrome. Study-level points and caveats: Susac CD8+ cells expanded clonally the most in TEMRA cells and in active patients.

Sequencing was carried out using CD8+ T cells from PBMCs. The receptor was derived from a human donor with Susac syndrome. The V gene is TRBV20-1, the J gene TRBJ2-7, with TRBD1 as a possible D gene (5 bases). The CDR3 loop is CSARVRQSYEQYF. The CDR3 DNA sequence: TGCAGTGCTAGAGTTAGACAGTCCTACGAGCAGTACTTC.